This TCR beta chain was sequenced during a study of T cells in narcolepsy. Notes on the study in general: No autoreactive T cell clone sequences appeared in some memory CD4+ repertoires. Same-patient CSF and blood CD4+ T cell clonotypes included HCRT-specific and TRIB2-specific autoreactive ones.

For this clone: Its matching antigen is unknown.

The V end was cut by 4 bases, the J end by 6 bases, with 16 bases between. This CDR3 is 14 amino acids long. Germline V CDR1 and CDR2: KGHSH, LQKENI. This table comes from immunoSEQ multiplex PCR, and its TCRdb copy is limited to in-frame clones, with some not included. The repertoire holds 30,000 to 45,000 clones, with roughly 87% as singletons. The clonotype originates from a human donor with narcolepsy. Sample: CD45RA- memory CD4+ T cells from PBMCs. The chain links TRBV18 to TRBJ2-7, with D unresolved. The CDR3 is CASSRETTLTEQYF. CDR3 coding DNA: TGTGCCAGCTCACGCGAGACCACTCTCACCGAGCAGTACTTC.